This T cell receptor (beta chain) derives from a study of beta chain features in type 1 diabetes. At the level of the study: No age, gender or cell yield differences were seen between patients and healthy donors. The study examined more than 100,000,000 sorted cells across all samples. Study-wide points: The study found moderately but significantly shorter TCRB CDR3s in all four CD4+ subsets of Type 1 diabetes patients. VDJ junctions from type 1 diabetes patients carried fewer insertions and larger deletions.

This CDR3 spans 16 amino acids. CDR1 and CDR2 (germline): SGHRS, YFSETQ. With V trimmed by 4 bases and J by 5 bases, 12 bases remained unmatched. Expressed TCRB transcripts were sequenced because the isolated RNA had all been reverse transcribed beforehand. TCRdb keeps only in-frame clones here, not all; method: immunoSEQ multiplex PCR. The sample lists over 100,000 clones; 15% to 20% were seen once. Sorted cells reached over 95% purity in every population. Of note for this clone: The antigen remains undetermined.

The receptor was isolated from a man aged 25 to 45 with type 1 diabetes. This sequence joins TRBV5-1 and TRBJ2-1; 7 nucleotides align to TRBD1. The sample consisted of central memory CD4+ T cells from blood. The CDR3 nucleotides are TGCGCCAGCAGCGGCAAGACAGGGTCGAAGGACAATGAGCAGTTCTTC. This encodes CASSGKTGSKDNEQFF.